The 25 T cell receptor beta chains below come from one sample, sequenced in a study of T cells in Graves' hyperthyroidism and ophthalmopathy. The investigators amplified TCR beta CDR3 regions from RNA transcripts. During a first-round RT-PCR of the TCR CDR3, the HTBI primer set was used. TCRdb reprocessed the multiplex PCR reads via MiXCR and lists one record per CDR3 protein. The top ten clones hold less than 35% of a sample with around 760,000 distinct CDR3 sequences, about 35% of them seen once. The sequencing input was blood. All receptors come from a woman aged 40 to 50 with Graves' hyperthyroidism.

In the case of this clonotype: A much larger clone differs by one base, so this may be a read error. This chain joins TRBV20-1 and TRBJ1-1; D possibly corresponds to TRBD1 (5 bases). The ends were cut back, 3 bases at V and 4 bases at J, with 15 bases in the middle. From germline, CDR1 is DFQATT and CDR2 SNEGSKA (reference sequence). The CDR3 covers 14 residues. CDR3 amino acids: CSASPQVGATEAFF. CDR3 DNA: TGCAGTGCTAGCCCACAGGTGGGAGCCACTGAAGCTTTCTTT.

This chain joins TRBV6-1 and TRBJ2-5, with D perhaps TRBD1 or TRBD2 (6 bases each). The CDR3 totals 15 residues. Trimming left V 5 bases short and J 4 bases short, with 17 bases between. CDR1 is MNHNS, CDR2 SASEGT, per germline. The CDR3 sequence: CASSRAGHRGETQYF. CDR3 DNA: TGTGCCAGCAGTCGCGCGGGACATCGGGGAGAGACCCAGTACTTC.

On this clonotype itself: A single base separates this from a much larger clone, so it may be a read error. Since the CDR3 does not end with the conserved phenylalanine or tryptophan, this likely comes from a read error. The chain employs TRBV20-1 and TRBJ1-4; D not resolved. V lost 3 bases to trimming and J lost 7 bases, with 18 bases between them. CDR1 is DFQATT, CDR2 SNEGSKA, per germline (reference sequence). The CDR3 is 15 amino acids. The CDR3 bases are TGCAGTGCTAGCTACCTCCCTGAGTCGGGTGAAAAACTGTTTTAT. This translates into CSASYLPESGEKLFY.

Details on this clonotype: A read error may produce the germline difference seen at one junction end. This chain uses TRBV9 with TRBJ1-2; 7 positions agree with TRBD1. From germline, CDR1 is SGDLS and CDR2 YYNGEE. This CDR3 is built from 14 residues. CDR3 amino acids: CASRGTEANYDYTF. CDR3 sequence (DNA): TGTGCCAGCAGAGGGACAGAAGCTAACTATGACTACACCTTC.

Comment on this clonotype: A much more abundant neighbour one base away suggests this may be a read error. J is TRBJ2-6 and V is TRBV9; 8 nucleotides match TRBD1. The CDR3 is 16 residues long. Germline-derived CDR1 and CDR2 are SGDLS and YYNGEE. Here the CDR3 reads CASSRDRMSGANALTF. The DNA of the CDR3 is TGTGCCAGCAGCCGGGACAGGATGTCTGGGGCCAACGCCCTGACTTTC.

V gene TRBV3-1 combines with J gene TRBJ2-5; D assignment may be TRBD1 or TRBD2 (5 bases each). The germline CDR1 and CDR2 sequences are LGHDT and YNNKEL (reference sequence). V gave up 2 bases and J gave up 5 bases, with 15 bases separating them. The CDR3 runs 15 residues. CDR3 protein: CASSQKASGRETQYF. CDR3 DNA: TGTGCCAGCAGCCAAAAGGCGTCGGGGCGGGAGACCCAGTACTTC.

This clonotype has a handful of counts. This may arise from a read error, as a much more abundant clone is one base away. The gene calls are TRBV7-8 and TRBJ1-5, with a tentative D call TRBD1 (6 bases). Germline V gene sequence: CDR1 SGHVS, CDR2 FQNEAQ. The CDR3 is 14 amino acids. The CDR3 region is CTSSPPQGNQPQHF. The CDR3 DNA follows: TGTACCAGCAGCCCACCCCAGGGGAATCAGCCCCAGCATTTT.

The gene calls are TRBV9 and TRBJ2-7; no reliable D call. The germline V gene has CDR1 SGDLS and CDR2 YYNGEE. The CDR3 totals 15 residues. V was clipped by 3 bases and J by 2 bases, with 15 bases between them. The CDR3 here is CASSAGFGPAYEQYF. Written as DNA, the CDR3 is TGTGCCAGCAGCGCAGGTTTCGGACCTGCCTACGAGCAGTACTTC.

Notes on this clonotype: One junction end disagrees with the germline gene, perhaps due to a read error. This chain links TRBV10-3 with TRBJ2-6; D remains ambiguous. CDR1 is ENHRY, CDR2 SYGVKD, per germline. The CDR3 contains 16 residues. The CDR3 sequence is CASSRRHKSGANVLTF. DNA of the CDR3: TGTGCCAGCAGTCGAAGACACAAATCTGGGGCCAACGTCCTGACTTTC.

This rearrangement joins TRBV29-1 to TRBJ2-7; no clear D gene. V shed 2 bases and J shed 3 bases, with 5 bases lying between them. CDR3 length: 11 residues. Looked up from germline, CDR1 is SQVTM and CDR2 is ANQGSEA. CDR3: CSVELNYEQYF. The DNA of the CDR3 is TGCAGCGTTGAACTAAACTACGAGCAGTACTTC.

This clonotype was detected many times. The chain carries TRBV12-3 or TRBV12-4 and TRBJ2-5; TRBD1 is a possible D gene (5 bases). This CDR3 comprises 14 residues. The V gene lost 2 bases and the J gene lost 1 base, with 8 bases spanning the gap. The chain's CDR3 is CASSLNQGQETQYF. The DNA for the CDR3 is TGTGCCAGCAGTTTAAATCAGGGCCAAGAGACCCAGTACTTC.

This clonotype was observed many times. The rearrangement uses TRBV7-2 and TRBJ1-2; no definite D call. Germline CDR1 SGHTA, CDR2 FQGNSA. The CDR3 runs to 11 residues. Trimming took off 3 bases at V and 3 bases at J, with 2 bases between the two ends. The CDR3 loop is CASSFYYGYTF. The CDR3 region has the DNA TGTGCCAGCAGCTTCTACTATGGCTACACCTTC.

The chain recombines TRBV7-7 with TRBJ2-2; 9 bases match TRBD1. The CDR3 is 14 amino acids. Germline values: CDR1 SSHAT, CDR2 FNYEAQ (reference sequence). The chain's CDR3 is CTSSRGTGTGELFF. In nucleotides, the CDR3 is TGTACTAGCAGCCGTGGGACAGGGACCGGGGAGCTGTTTTTT.

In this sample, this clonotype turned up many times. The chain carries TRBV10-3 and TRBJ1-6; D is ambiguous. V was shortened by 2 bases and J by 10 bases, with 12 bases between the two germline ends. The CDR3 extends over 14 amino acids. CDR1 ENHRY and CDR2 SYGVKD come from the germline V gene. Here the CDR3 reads CAISEEGSLSPLHF. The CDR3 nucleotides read TGTGCCATCAGTGAGGAAGGTTCCCTATCACCCCTCCACTTT.

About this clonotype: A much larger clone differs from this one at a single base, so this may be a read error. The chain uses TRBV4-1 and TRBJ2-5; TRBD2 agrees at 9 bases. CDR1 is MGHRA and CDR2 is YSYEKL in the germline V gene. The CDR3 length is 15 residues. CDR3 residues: CTSSQAGGWAETQYF. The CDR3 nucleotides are TGCACCAGCAGCCAAGCGGGGGGATGGGCGGAGACCCAGTACTTC.

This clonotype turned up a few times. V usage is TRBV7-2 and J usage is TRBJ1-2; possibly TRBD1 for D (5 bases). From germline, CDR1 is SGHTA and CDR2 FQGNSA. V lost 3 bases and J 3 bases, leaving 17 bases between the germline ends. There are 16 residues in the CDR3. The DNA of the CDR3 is TGTGCCAGCAGCTTTTGGGGGGGGGAGGAGGACTATGGCTACACCTTC. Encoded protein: CASSFWGGEEDYGYTF.

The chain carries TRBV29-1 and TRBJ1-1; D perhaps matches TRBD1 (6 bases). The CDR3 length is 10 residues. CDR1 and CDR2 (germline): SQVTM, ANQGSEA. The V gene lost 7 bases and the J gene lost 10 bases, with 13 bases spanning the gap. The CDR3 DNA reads TGCAGCGCTCGCAGACAGGCAGCTTTCTTT. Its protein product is CSARRQAAFF.

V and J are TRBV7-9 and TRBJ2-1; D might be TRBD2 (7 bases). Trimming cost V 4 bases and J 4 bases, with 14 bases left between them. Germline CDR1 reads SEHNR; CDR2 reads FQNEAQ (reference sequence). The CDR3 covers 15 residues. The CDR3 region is CASSSPQGGYNEQFF. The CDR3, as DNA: TGTGCCAGCAGCTCACCACAGGGAGGGTACAATGAGCAGTTCTTC.

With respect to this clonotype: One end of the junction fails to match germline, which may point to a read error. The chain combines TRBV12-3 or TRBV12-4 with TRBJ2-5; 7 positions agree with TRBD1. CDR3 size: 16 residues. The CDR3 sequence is CASSQGYGTVGEAQYF. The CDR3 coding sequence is TGTGCCAGCAGCCAAGGGTACGGGACAGTCGGAGAGGCCCAGTACTTC.

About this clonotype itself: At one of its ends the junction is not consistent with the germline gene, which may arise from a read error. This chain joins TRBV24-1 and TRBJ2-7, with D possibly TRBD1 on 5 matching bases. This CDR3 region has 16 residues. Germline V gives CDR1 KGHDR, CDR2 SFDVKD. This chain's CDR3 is CASSDPGHDVTYEQYF. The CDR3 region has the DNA TGTGCCAGCAGTGATCCAGGGCACGATGTAACCTACGAGCAGTACTTC.

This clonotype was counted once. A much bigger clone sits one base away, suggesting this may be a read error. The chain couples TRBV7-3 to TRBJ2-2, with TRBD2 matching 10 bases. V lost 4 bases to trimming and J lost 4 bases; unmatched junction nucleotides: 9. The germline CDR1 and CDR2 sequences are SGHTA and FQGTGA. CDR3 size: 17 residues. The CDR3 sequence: CASSSTPAGGPTGELFF. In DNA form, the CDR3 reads TGTGCCAGCAGCTCAACTCCAGCGGGGGGGCCCACCGGGGAGCTGTTTTTT. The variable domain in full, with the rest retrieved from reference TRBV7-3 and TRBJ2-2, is GAGVSQTPSNKVTEKGKYVELRCDPISGHTALYWYRQSLGQGPEFLIYFQGTGAADDSGLPNDRFFAVRPEGSVSTLKIQRTERGDSAVYLCASSSTPAGGPTGELFFGEGSRLTVL.

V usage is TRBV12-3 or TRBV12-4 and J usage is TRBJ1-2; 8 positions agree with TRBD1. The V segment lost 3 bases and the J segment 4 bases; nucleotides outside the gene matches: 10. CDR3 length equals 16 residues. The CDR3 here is CASSFSRGRTVYGYTF. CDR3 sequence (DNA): TGTGCCAGCAGTTTTAGCAGGGGGCGGACGGTCTATGGCTACACCTTC.

The CDR3 sequence: CASSYFGTSTISYEQYF. The CDR3 nucleotides are TGTGCCAGCAGTTACTTCGGGACTAGCACAATCTCCTACGAGCAGTACTTC. The chain joins TRBV6-5 to TRBJ2-7; TRBD2 aligns across 9 bases. CDR3 length equals 17 residues. J lost 0 bases, V lost 1 base, and 7 bases had no gene match. Germline-derived CDR1 and CDR2 are MNHEY and SVGAGI.

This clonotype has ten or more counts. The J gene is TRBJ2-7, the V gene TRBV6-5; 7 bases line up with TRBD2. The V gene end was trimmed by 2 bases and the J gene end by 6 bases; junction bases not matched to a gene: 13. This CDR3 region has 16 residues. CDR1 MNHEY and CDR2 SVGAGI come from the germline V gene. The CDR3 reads CASSYTWGGSAGEQYF. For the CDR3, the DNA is TGTGCCAGCAGTTACACCTGGGGCGGGAGTGCGGGCGAGCAGTACTTC.

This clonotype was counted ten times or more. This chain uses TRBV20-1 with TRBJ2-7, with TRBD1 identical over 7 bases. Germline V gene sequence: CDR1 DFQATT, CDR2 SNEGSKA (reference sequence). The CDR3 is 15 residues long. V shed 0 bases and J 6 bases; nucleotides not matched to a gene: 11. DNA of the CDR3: TGCAGTGCTAGAGATCTCCAGGGACAGATGACCGAGCAGTACTTC. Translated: CSARDLQGQMTEQYF.